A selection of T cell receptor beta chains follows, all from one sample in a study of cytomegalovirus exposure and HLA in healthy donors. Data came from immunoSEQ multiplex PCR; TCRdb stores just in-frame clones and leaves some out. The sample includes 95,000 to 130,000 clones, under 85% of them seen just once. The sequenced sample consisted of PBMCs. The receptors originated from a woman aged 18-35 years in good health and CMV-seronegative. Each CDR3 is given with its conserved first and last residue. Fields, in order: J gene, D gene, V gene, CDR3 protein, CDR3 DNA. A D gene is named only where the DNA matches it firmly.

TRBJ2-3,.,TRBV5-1,CASSSFTDTQYF,TGCGCCAGCAGCTCCTTCACAGATACGCAGTATTTT
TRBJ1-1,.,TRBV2,CASGQDNTEAFF,TGTGCCAGCGGGCAAGACAACACTGAAGCTTTCTTT
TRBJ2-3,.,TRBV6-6,CASSYHLTDTQYF,TGTGCCAGCAGTTACCATTTGACAGATACGCAGTATTTT
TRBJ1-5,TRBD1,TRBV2,CASSSQGAGNQPQHF,TGTGCCAGCAGTTCACAGGGGGCAGGTAATCAGCCCCAGCATTTT
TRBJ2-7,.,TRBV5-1,CASSITSTYEQYF,TGCGCCAGCAGCATCACTAGCACCTACGAGCAGTACTTC
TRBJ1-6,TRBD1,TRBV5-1,CASSLEGQGYNSPLHF,TGCGCCAGCAGCTTGGAGGGACAGGGGTACAATTCACCCCTCCACTTT
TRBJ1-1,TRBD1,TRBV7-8,CASSFNRGDTEAFF,TGTGCCAGCAGTTTTAACAGGGGGGACACTGAAGCTTTCTTT
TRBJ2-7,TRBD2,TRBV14,CASSHTGTSSEQYF,TGTGCCAGCAGCCATACCGGGACTAGTAGCGAGCAGTACTTC
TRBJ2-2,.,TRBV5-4,CASSLVGFSDTGELFF,TGTGCCAGCAGCTTGGTTGGTTTCAGTGACACCGGGGAGCTGTTTTTT
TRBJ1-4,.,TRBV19,CASSATTGLNEKLFF,TGTGCCAGTAGTGCAACGACAGGTCTAAATGAAAAACTGTTTTTT
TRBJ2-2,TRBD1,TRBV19,CASNAGTGSAGELFF,TGTGCCAGTAACGCCGGGACAGGATCTGCCGGGGAGCTGTTTTTT
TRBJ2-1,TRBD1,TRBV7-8,CASSLAGTVYNEQFF,TGTGCCAGCAGCTTAGCGGGGACAGTCTACAATGAGCAGTTCTTC
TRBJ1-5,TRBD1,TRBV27,CATRQGVDQPQHF,TGTGCCACCCGACAGGGGGTCGATCAGCCCCAGCATTTT
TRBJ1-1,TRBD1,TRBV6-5,CASRYGQGDTEAFF,TGTGCCAGCAGATACGGACAGGGGGACACTGAAGCTTTCTTT
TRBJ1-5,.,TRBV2,CASSDSGGNQPQHF,TGTGCCAGCAGTGATTCGGGGGGCAATCAGCCCCAGCATTTT
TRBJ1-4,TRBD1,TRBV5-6,CASSYRGLNEKLFF,TGTGCCAGCAGCTACAGGGGTCTTAATGAAAAACTGTTTTTT
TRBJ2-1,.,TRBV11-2,CASSLMTGSYNEQFF,TGTGCCAGCAGCTTAATGACAGGCTCCTACAATGAGCAGTTCTTC